This TCR beta chain was recovered during a study of blood T cell repertoires in COVID-19. This CDR3 contains 16 residues. The V segment lost 4 bases and the J segment 3 bases; nucleotides outside the gene matches: 7. Germline loops: CDR1 SGHRS, CDR2 YFSETQ. TCRdb keeps only in-frame clones here, not all; method: immunoSEQ multiplex PCR. This table has under 95,000 clones, just over 85% appearing once. The clonotype originates from a human donor in a cohort sampled during active COVID-19. Input material: peripheral blood. V gene TRBV5-1 combines with J gene TRBJ2-2; TRBD2 aligns across 9 bases. CDR3 residues: CASSPSAGGDTGELFF. DNA for the CDR3: TGCGCCAGCAGCCCTTCTGCGGGGGGGGACACCGGGGAGCTGTTTTTT.